Below are 21 T cell receptor beta chains sequenced from a single sample in a study of cytomegalovirus exposure and HLA in healthy donors. Vbeta (60) and Jbeta (13) primers were used in the PCR. Profiled with immunoSEQ multiplex PCR; TCRdb holds only in-frame clones, not every one. Among 150,000 to 200,000 clones, approximately 72% were seen once, and the ten largest hold 2% to 2.5%. Sequenced material: PBMCs. The receptors come from a human donor in good health.

This clone was recorded only once. The V gene is TRBV18, the J gene TRBJ2-1; TRBD2 aligns across 14 bases. The germline V gene encodes CDR1 KGHSH and CDR2 LQKENI. The CDR3 consists of 16 residues. V shed 3 bases and J 9 bases; nucleotides not matched to a gene: 7. The CDR3 region is CASSPRLAGGPGEQFF. CDR3 DNA: TGTGCCAGCTCACCTCGACTAGCGGGGGGGCCCGGTGAGCAGTTCTTC.

The chain joins TRBV7-8 to TRBJ2-3; no definite D call. V lost 5 bases to trimming and J lost 6 bases, with 9 bases between them. In germline, CDR1 is SGHVS, CDR2 FQNEAQ. The CDR3 runs to 12 residues. CDR3 nucleotides: TGTGCCAGCAGCCCCGTTCGGGATACGCAGTATTTT. It codes for CASSPVRDTQYF.

This sequence joins TRBV25-1 and TRBJ1-1; TRBD1 might be the D (6 bases). Looked up from germline, CDR1 is MGHDK and CDR2 is SYGVNS. The CDR3 is 13 residues long. V shed 8 bases and J shed 8 bases, with 18 bases lying between them. Written as DNA, the CDR3 is TGTGCCAGCCGATCAGGGGATATAGGAGAAGCTTTCTTT. The encoded protein is CASRSGDIGEAFF.

The chain employs TRBV19 and TRBJ1-5; D uncertain. CDR1 is LNHDA, CDR2 SQIVND, per germline (reference sequence). Deletions cut 10 bases from V and 3 bases from J, with 16 bases between. This CDR3 has 14 amino acids. CDR3 in amino acids: CATRRREINQPQHF. In DNA, the CDR3 is TGTGCCACTAGACGGAGAGAAATCAATCAGCCCCAGCATTTT.

V is TRBV19 and J is TRBJ2-7, with 10 bases lining up with TRBD2. The CDR3 contains 15 residues. Germline CDR1 and CDR2: LNHDA and SQIVND (reference sequence). J gave up 1 base and V 6 bases, and 6 bases lay outside the gene matches. The CDR3 protein is CASSLLAGDSYEQYF. Here the CDR3 DNA reads TGTGCCAGTAGCCTCCTAGCGGGGGATTCCTACGAGCAGTACTTC.

J is TRBJ1-1 and V is TRBV6-6; D is unclear. This CDR3 region has 12 residues. V was cut by 2 bases and J by 7 bases, with 8 bases left in between. The germline gives CDR1 MNHNY, CDR2 SVGAGI (reference sequence). CDR3 nucleotide sequence: TGTGCCAGCAGTTACGGTGAGGTTGAAGCTTTCTTT. This codes for CASSYGEVEAFF.

This chain joins TRBV10-3 and TRBJ2-5; 7 nucleotides match TRBD2. The V and J ends lost 1 base and 3 bases, in that order; junction bases with no gene match: 5. The CDR3 contains 15 residues. The germline V gene has CDR1 ENHRY and CDR2 SYGVKD. CDR3 DNA sequence: TGTGCCATCAGTGAGTGGCGGGGGAGGGAAGAGACCCAGTACTTC. Amino acid sequence: CAISEWRGREETQYF.

The chain is built from TRBV7-9 and TRBJ2-3; the D gene is possibly TRBD2 (5 bases). Germline CDR1 is SEHNR and CDR2 is FQNEAQ (reference sequence). CDR3 length: 14 amino acids. The V gene lost 8 bases and the J gene lost 9 bases, with 21 bases spanning the gap. The CDR3 loop is CASLRARGGRTQYF. CDR3 coding DNA: TGTGCCAGCTTGCGGGCGAGAGGCGGCAGAACGCAGTATTTT.

The chain recombines TRBV6-5 with TRBJ1-1; 7 bases match TRBD1. Germline assignment: CDR1 MNHEY and CDR2 SVGAGI. The junction had 10 bases not matched to a gene; V was cut back by 7 bases and J by 5 bases. The CDR3 consists of 14 residues. CDR3 amino acids: CASTPPGGWTEAFF. As DNA, the CDR3 is TGTGCCAGCACCCCCCCAGGGGGTTGGACTGAAGCTTTCTTT.

The chain uses TRBV5-4 and TRBJ2-7; weak D call: TRBD1 (9 bases). This CDR3 comprises 18 residues. The germline V gene has CDR1 SGHNT and CDR2 YYREEE (reference sequence). V was trimmed by 3 bases and J by 0 bases, leaving 22 bases between them. The DNA of the CDR3 is TGTGCCAGCAGCTCGGGCGGCGGACAGGGGACTAGCTCCTACGAGCAGTACTTC. It translates to CASSSGGGQGTSSYEQYF. Filled out from reference TRBV5-4 and TRBJ2-7, the complete variable domain reads ETGVTQSPTHLIKTRGQQVTLRCSSQSGHNTVSWYQQALGQGPQFIFQYYREEENGRGNFPPRFSGLQFPNYSSELNVNALELDDSALYLCASSSGGGQGTSSYEQYFGPGTRLTVT.

The chain couples TRBV6-5 to TRBJ1-2; TRBD1 agrees at 8 bases. The CDR3 covers 15 residues. V was pared by 0 bases and J by 2 bases, with 2 bases of the junction left unmatched. From germline, CDR1 is MNHEY and CDR2 SVGAGI. Here the CDR3 reads CASSYSPGGNYGYTF. DNA for the CDR3: TGTGCCAGCAGTTACTCTCCAGGGGGCAACTATGGCTACACCTTC.

The V call is TRBV6-5, the J call TRBJ1-2, with 9 bases identical to TRBD1. The CDR3 extends over 15 amino acids. CDR1 is MNHEY, CDR2 SVGAGI, per germline. V lost 0 bases to trimming and J lost 8 bases; unmatched junction nucleotides: 7. This CDR3 is CASSYSSRTGEGYTF. CDR3 coding DNA: TGTGCCAGCAGTTACTCATCGAGGACAGGGGAGGGCTACACCTTC.

This clone was recorded once. The genes are TRBV4-1 and TRBJ2-7, with 8 bases lining up with TRBD2. This CDR3 spans 18 amino acids. Trimming removed 0 bases from V and 5 bases from J; junction bases left unmatched: 15. Germline-derived CDR1 and CDR2 are MGHRA and YSYEKL. CDR3 region: CASSQDTPGAGGRNEQYF. The CDR3 DNA reads as TGCGCCAGCAGCCAAGATACCCCAGGGGCGGGGGGACGGAACGAGCAGTACTTC.

In DNA, the CDR3 is TGTGCCAGCACCAGACAGCCTCGCGTCTATGGCTACACCTTC. Protein sequence: CASTRQPRVYGYTF. The chain joins TRBV7-9 to TRBJ1-2, with D perhaps matching TRBD1 (5 bases). CDR3 size: 14 residues. Germline values: CDR1 SEHNR, CDR2 FQNEAQ (reference sequence). V was clipped by 7 bases and J by 4 bases, with 16 bases between them.

The genes are TRBV4-1 and TRBJ1-2; 7 bases agree with TRBD1. The germline gives CDR1 MGHRA, CDR2 YSYEKL. The CDR3 length is 15 residues. V lost 2 bases, J lost 2 bases, and 5 bases stayed unmatched. The CDR3 DNA sequence: TGCGCCAGCAGCCAACCTAGGACAGGCAACTATGGCTACACCTTC. Its translation: CASSQPRTGNYGYTF.

A few counts support this clone. The rearrangement links TRBV13 to TRBJ2-5; possibly TRBD2 for D (6 bases). The CDR3 totals 16 residues. The V end was cut by 8 bases, the J end by 1 base, with 20 bases between. Germline V gene sequence: CDR1 PRHDT, CDR2 FYEKMQ (reference sequence). The CDR3 bases are TGTGCCAGCGCCCGAGGACTGGGACTCCCCCAAGAGACCCAGTACTTC. Translating it yields CASARGLGLPQETQYF.

Note on this clone: Other nucleotide sequences in the sample specify the same CDR3. The chain recombines TRBV6-5 with TRBJ1-6; D might be TRBD1 (6 bases). The germline gives CDR1 MNHEY, CDR2 SVGAGI. The CDR3 runs to 16 residues. Trimming took 2 bases from V and 0 from J, leaving 8 bases between them. CDR3 in amino acids: CASSYGGGSYNSPLHF. In nucleotides, the CDR3 is TGTGCCAGCAGTTACGGGGGCGGCTCCTATAATTCACCCCTCCACTTT.

The chain has TRBV12-5 and TRBJ2-7; 8 nucleotides align to TRBD1. The CDR3 consists of 15 residues. Germline values: CDR1 LGHNT, CDR2 FRNRAP. J lost 3 bases, V lost 2 bases, and 6 bases had no gene match. The CDR3: CASGLLPDRGYEQYF. Here the CDR3 DNA reads TGTGCTAGTGGTTTGCTCCCCGACAGGGGCTACGAGCAGTACTTC.

The V call is TRBV7-9, the J call TRBJ2-7; 7 bases line up with TRBD2. The germline V gene encodes CDR1 SEHNR and CDR2 FQNEAQ (reference sequence). V trimming: 5 bases; J trimming: 2 bases; junction bases outside the gene matches: 3. The CDR3 sequence is 13 residues long. This chain's CDR3 is CASSGGVTYEQYF. The DNA for the CDR3 is TGTGCCAGCAGCGGGGGGGTTACCTACGAGCAGTACTTC.

The chain combines TRBV4-3 with TRBJ2-3; 9 positions agree with TRBD2. V was clipped by 0 bases and J by 7 bases; unmatched bases: 5. Per germline, CDR1 LGHNA and CDR2 YSLEER. This CDR3 is built from 15 residues. CDR3 DNA: TGCGCCAGCAGCCAAGAGGCTAGCGGGGTTCATACGCAGTATTTT. It translates to CASSQEASGVHTQYF.

As DNA, the CDR3 is TGTGCCAGCAGTTTTCAAGCAGGGGGACCACTCCAGGTAGGAAACACCATATATTTT. Translating gives CASSFQAGGPLQVGNTIYF. V is TRBV27 and J is TRBJ1-3, with 7 bases matching TRBD1. This CDR3 region has 19 residues. Per the germline V gene, CDR1 is MNHEY and CDR2 is SMNVEV (reference sequence). V was clipped by 3 bases and J by 4 bases; unmatched bases: 18.